The TCR beta chain under discussion was sequenced for a study of cytomegalovirus exposure and HLA in healthy donors. Study as a whole: HLA-typed donors were the source of around 85 million unique TCRs held in an early data release. Broader study findings: V- and J-gene trimming of TCR beta was linked (in a later analysis) to a missense DCLRE1C variant. Later analysis showed most CMV-associated TCR beta chains appearing HLA-restricted. Sequencing depth across donors, presence/absence analyses assumed, was roughly uniform.

The CDR3 is 18 residues long. Trimming pared 6 bases from V and 2 bases from J, leaving 25 bases between. CDR1 and CDR2 from the germline V gene are MGHDK and SYGVNS. Comments on this clone: The antigen is not known.

Use of 60 Vbeta and 13 Jbeta primers characterized the PCR. Profiling relied on immunoSEQ multiplex PCR, and the TCRdb table lists in-frame clones only, not all of them. This repertoire shows under 250,000 clones, 79% found once; its top ten account for 4.4%. This receptor was taken from a woman in her 30s in good health and CMV-seropositive. The sequenced sample was PBMCs. V gene TRBV25-1 combines with J gene TRBJ1-1, with a possible D match to TRBD1 (5 bases). The CDR3 DNA sequence: TGTGCCAGCAGCGCCTGGGGGGGTTCCAGAAAGGAAAACACTGAAGCTTTCTTT. It specifies CASSAWGGSRKENTEAFF.